These 29 T cell receptor beta chains originate from one sample sequenced in a study of cytomegalovirus exposure and HLA in healthy donors. 13 Jbeta primers and 60 Vbeta primers were used for the PCR. The method was immunoSEQ multiplex PCR; TCRdb's version includes in-frame clones alone and lacks a portion of them. Of about 130,000 clones in the sample, around three quarters were seen once. Material for sequencing was PBMCs. These receptors were collected from a man aged 30 to 45 in good health.

The V gene is TRBV19, the J gene TRBJ2-7; TRBD1 agrees at 10 bases. J lost 0 bases, V lost 5 bases, and 10 bases had no gene match. The CDR3 runs 17 residues. Germline V gene data show CDR1 as LNHDA and CDR2 as SQIVND (reference sequence). The CDR3: CASSRLGTGASSYEQYF. In DNA, the CDR3 is TGTGCCAGTAGTCGCCTTGGGACAGGGGCTTCCTCCTACGAGCAGTACTTC.

The chain has TRBV11-2 and TRBJ2-5, with a possible D match to TRBD2 (6 bases). V lost 1 base and J lost 0, with 6 bases in between. The CDR3 has 14 amino acids. Germline loops: CDR1 SGHAT, CDR2 FQNNGV. As DNA, the CDR3 is TGTGCCAGCAGCTTAGGGACTAACCAAGAGACCCAGTACTTC. Amino acid sequence: CASSLGTNQETQYF.

The sample holds a few counts of this clone. V and J are TRBV30 and TRBJ2-3; D possibly corresponds to TRBD1 (6 bases). Trimming cost V 5 bases and J 2 bases, with 14 bases left between them. CDR3 length equals 14 residues. Germline assignment: CDR1 GTSNPN and CDR2 SVGIG (reference sequence). As DNA, the CDR3 is TGTGCCTGGGGGATTAGACAGGTCACAGATACGCAGTATTTT. It codes for CAWGIRQVTDTQYF.

This chain connects TRBV28 to TRBJ2-7, with TRBD2 identical over 10 bases. The junction had 8 bases not matched to a gene; V was cut back by 5 bases and J by 4 bases. Germline V CDR1 and CDR2: MDHEN, SYDVKM. CDR3 length: 15 residues. CDR3 sequence (DNA): TGTGCCAGCAGTCTAGCGGGAGAGGGCCTATACGAGCAGTACTTC. As protein: CASSLAGEGLYEQYF.

Concerning this clone: Relative to the germline gene, one junction end is altered; a read error may explain this. The chain joins TRBV7-9 to TRBJ2-5, with TRBD1 matching over 9 bases. The CDR3 is made up of 18 amino acids. Germline V lookup: CDR1 SEHNR, CDR2 FQNEAQ (reference sequence). The CDR3, as DNA: TGTTCCAGCAGCTTAGGAGGGGGGACAGGGAGGAATCAAGAGACCCAGTACTTC. It is translated as CSSSLGGGTGRNQETQYF.

The chain joins TRBV6-5 to TRBJ2-7; D perhaps matches TRBD2 (6 bases). This CDR3 has 15 amino acids. From germline, CDR1 is MNHEY and CDR2 SVGAGI. Trimming took 1 base from V and 1 from J, leaving 11 bases between them. The CDR3 DNA follows: TGTGCCAGCAGTTACTATCCGGGGGTGTCCTACGAGCAGTACTTC. This encodes CASSYYPGVSYEQYF.

V usage is TRBV5-6 and J usage is TRBJ1-1; D remains ambiguous. Trimming shortened V by 4 bases and J by 6 bases, and 10 bases separated the two germline ends. The CDR3 spans 12 residues. Germline V CDR1 and CDR2: SGHDT, YYEEEE. Here the CDR3 DNA reads TGTGCCAGCAGCCCAACCGGGGCTGAAGCTTTCTTT. Residues: CASSPTGAEAFF.

The chain has TRBV11-2 and TRBJ1-1, with 7 bases matching TRBD1. The CDR3 runs to 14 residues. The V gene end was trimmed by 5 bases and the J gene end by 4 bases; junction bases not matched to a gene: 7. Germline CDR1 is SGHAT and CDR2 is FQNNGV. CDR3 in DNA: TGTGCCAGCAGCGACCACAAGGGGGCCACTGAAGCTTTCTTT. It encodes CASSDHKGATEAFF.

The chain links TRBV6-4 to TRBJ1-5; D not resolved. CDR1 and CDR2 from the germline V gene are MRHNA and SNTAGT. The V and J ends lost 2 bases and 2 bases respectively, with 7 bases between them. This CDR3 contains 14 residues. The CDR3 protein is CASSDEAGNQPQHF. The CDR3, as DNA: TGTGCCAGCAGTGACGAGGCCGGCAATCAGCCCCAGCATTTT.

Note on this clone: One end of the junction does not line up with germline, which may come from a read error. The rearrangement uses TRBV7-7 and TRBJ2-1; TRBD2 aligns across 7 bases. In germline, CDR1 is SSHAT, CDR2 FNYEAQ (reference sequence). CDR3 length: 16 amino acids. CDR3: CASSLALSSGNNEQFF. The DNA of the CDR3 is TGTGCTAGCAGCTTAGCGCTATCTAGCGGCAACAATGAGCAGTTCTTC.

V usage is TRBV6-5 and J usage is TRBJ1-3, with D possibly matching TRBD1 (6 bases). Germline V CDR1 and CDR2: MNHEY, SVGAGI. V lost 5 bases and J 1 base, leaving 9 bases between the germline ends. The CDR3 contains 14 residues. The CDR3 DNA reads TGTGCCAGCAGTATAGGGGGATCTGGAAACACCATATATTTT. Translating gives CASSIGGSGNTIYF.

The chain links TRBV27 to TRBJ2-7; 12 bases align to TRBD2. The CDR3 has 15 residues. Per the germline V gene, CDR1 is MNHEY and CDR2 is SMNVEV (reference sequence). V dropped 7 bases and J dropped 3; count of bases not matched to a gene: 7. The CDR3 protein is CASTPQTSGSYEQYF. CDR3 sequence (DNA): TGTGCCAGCACCCCCCAGACTAGCGGGAGCTACGAGCAGTACTTC.

The genes are TRBV27 and TRBJ2-1, with D tentatively TRBD2 (5 bases). The length of the CDR3 is 15 residues. The germline gives CDR1 MNHEY, CDR2 SMNVEV (reference sequence). Trimming removed 5 bases at V and 1 base at J, with 12 bases between. The CDR3 sequence is CASSLHEGSYNEQFF. The CDR3 DNA sequence: TGTGCCAGCAGTCTCCACGAGGGTTCCTACAATGAGCAGTTCTTC.

The chain has TRBV10-1 and TRBJ2-7; D not certain. V dropped 6 bases and J dropped 2 bases, with 14 bases sitting between them. The CDR3 spans 14 residues. The germline V gene has CDR1 WNHNN and CDR2 SYGVQD (reference sequence). CDR3 in DNA: TGCGCCAGCAGCCCCGGTGGGCTTCCCTACGAGCAGTACTTC. It encodes CASSPGGLPYEQYF.

The chain is built from TRBV11-3 and TRBJ2-1, with 8 bases fitting TRBD2. CDR3 length: 15 residues. The J segment lost 8 bases and the V segment lost 1 base, leaving 7 bases of the junction unmatched. Per germline, CDR1 SGHNT and CDR2 YENEEA. The DNA for the CDR3 is TGTGCCAGCAGCTTAGGTGTTAGCGGGATGGATGAGCAGTTCTTC. Encoded protein: CASSLGVSGMDEQFF.

This clone was observed once. V is TRBV11-3 and J is TRBJ2-7, with 10 positions matching TRBD1. Germline CDR1 SGHNT, CDR2 YENEEA. The CDR3 has 19 amino acids. The V and J ends lost 2 bases and 4 bases, in that order; junction bases with no gene match: 17. CDR3 region: CASSLSDRGRTGKRYEQYF. Here the CDR3 DNA reads TGTGCCAGCAGCTTATCAGACAGGGGGCGTACGGGGAAAAGGTACGAGCAGTACTTC.

Here the CDR3 reads CASSPGLAPGEQYF. In nucleotides, the CDR3 is TGCGCCAGCAGCCCGGGACTAGCCCCCGGCGAGCAGTACTTC. The J gene is TRBJ2-7, the V gene TRBV4-1; TRBD2 matches 9 bases. CDR1 and CDR2 (germline): MGHRA, YSYEKL. Germline trimming cut 4 bases from V and 6 bases from J; bases unmatched to any gene: 7. This CDR3 has 14 residues.

This sequence joins TRBV28 and TRBJ1-3; the D is unclear. CDR3 length equals 15 residues. Looked up from germline, CDR1 is MDHEN and CDR2 is SYDVKM. Trimming removed 7 bases at V and 2 bases at J, with 15 bases between. DNA for the CDR3: TGTGCCAGCACGAGCGGATCGGTGGCTGGAAACACCATATATTTT. Translated, it gives CASTSGSVAGNTIYF.

This sequence joins TRBV19 and TRBJ1-1; TRBD1 aligns across 11 bases. V was clipped by 5 bases and J by 0 bases; unmatched bases: 8. This CDR3 is 17 amino acids long. From germline, CDR1 is LNHDA and CDR2 SQIVND (reference sequence). CDR3 loop: CASSLLGQGVMNTEAFF. As DNA, the CDR3 is TGTGCCAGTAGTCTGTTGGGACAGGGGGTGATGAACACTGAAGCTTTCTTT.

A word on this clone: The junction shows a germline mismatch at one end, possibly a read error. The DNA for the CDR3 is TGTGCCAGCAGCTACGTTAGCGGGGGCAACAGCTACGTGCAGTACTTC. It is translated as CASSYVSGGNSYVQYF. The chain is built from TRBV11-2 and TRBJ2-7; 9 bases agree with TRBD2. The CDR3 contains 16 residues. CDR1 SGHAT and CDR2 FQNNGV come from the germline V gene.

The chain is built from TRBV9 and TRBJ2-1; D uncertain. From germline, CDR1 is SGDLS and CDR2 YYNGEE. The CDR3 has 16 amino acids. The ends were cut back, 0 bases at V and 0 bases at J, with 10 bases in the middle. CDR3 sequence: CASSVGSARSYNEQFF. CDR3 nucleotides: TGTGCCAGCAGCGTAGGGAGCGCTCGCTCCTACAATGAGCAGTTCTTC.

The chain couples TRBV18 to TRBJ2-7; D might be TRBD1 (6 bases). V lost 2 bases and J lost 1, with 12 bases in between. The CDR3 length is 15 residues. The germline gives CDR1 KGHSH, CDR2 LQKENI. The CDR3: CASSPGLDSSYEQYF. CDR3 nucleotides: TGTGCCAGCTCACCAGGCTTGGACAGTTCCTACGAGCAGTACTTC.

This chain uses TRBV19 with TRBJ1-1; the match to TRBD1 covers 8 bases. The CDR3 spans 16 residues. Germline V CDR1 and CDR2: LNHDA, SQIVND (reference sequence). The trim removed 5 bases at V and 5 bases at J, leaving 13 bases unmatched. The CDR3 coding sequence is TGTGCCAGTAGTGAAATGGCAGGGGGCTACCGAACTGAAGCTTTCTTT. Encoded protein: CASSEMAGGYRTEAFF.

J is TRBJ2-7 and V is TRBV19, with 9 positions matching TRBD2. With V trimmed by 3 bases and J by 5 bases, 14 bases remained unmatched. The CDR3 extends over 17 amino acids. CDR1 and CDR2 from the germline V gene are LNHDA and SQIVND (reference sequence). The CDR3 region has the DNA TGTGCCAGTAGTATTGGTCTAGCGGGATCCCGGGTTGACGAGCAGTACTTC. It is translated as CASSIGLAGSRVDEQYF.

The chain employs TRBV6-5 and TRBJ2-1; 7 positions agree with TRBD1. The CDR3 totals 15 residues. The germline V gene encodes CDR1 MNHEY and CDR2 SVGAGI. The V gene end was trimmed by 2 bases and the J gene end by 4 bases; junction bases not matched to a gene: 5. The CDR3 DNA reads as TGTGCCAGCAGTTACGACAGGGCCGTATACAATGAGCAGTTCTTC. This encodes CASSYDRAVYNEQFF.

This clone showed up just a few times. The rearrangement joins TRBV10-3 to TRBJ2-5; weak D call: TRBD1 (5 bases). CDR3 length equals 14 residues. The ends were cut back, 3 bases at V and 4 bases at J, with 12 bases in the middle. The V gene's germline CDR1 is ENHRY and CDR2 SYGVKD. CDR3 region: CAISEPGQGETQYF. The CDR3 DNA reads as TGTGCCATCAGTGAACCGGGTCAGGGAGAGACCCAGTACTTC.

The rearrangement uses TRBV9 and TRBJ1-1; D not resolved. CDR3 length equals 13 residues. Germline CDR1 is SGDLS and CDR2 is YYNGEE. V was trimmed by 0 bases and J by 10 bases, leaving 13 bases between them. CDR3 in DNA: TGTGCCAGCAGCGTAGCGGCCGACGAGCGAGCTTTCTTT. This translates into CASSVAADERAFF.

This sequence joins TRBV30 and TRBJ1-5; 9 bases fit TRBD1. The CDR3 loop spans 16 amino acids. Germline values: CDR1 GTSNPN, CDR2 SVGIG (reference sequence). After removal of 1 base from V and 0 bases from J, the junction contained 4 bases not matched to a gene. As DNA, the CDR3 is TGTGCCTGGAGTGGACAGGGGGGGATTAGCAATCAGCCCCAGCATTTT. Translation gives CAWSGQGGISNQPQHF.

The J gene is TRBJ1-3, the V gene TRBV7-9, with TRBD1 as a possible D gene (5 bases). The CDR3 sequence is 13 residues long. V was clipped by 10 bases and J by 1 base, with 11 bases between them. Germline values: CDR1 SEHNR, CDR2 FQNEAQ (reference sequence). CDR3 sequence reads: CAIIRGSGNTIYF. CDR3 bases: TGTGCCATCATAAGGGGTTCTGGAAACACCATATATTTT.